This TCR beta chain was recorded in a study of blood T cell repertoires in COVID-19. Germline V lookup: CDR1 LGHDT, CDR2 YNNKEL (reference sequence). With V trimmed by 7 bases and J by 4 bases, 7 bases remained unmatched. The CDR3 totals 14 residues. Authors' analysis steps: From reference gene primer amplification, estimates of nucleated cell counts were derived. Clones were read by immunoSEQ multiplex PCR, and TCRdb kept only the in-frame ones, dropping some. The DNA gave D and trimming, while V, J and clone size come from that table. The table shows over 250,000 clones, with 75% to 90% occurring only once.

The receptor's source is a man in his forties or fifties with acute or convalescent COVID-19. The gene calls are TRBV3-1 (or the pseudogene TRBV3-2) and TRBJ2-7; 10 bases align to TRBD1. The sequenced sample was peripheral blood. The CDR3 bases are TGTGCCAGCACCGAGACAGGGGGCGGGTACGAGCAGTACTTC. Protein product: CASTETGGGYEQYF.